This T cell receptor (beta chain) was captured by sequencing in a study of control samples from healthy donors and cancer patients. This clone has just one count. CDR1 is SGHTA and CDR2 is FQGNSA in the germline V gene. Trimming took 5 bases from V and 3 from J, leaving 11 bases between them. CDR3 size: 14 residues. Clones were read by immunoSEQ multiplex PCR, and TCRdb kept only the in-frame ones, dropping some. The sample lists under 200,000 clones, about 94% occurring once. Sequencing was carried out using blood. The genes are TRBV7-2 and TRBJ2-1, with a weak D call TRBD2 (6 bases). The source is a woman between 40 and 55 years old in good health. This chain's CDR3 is CASSPSEGYNEQFF. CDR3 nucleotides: TGTGCCAGCAGCCCTAGCGAGGGCTACAATGAGCAGTTCTTC.